The present T cell receptor (beta chain) was sequenced within a study of neurological immune-mediated disorders. Germline V lookup: CDR1 SEHNR, CDR2 FQNEAQ (reference sequence). V shed 3 bases and J shed 1 base, with 12 bases lying between them. The CDR3 is 15 residues long. The cDNA was generated by 5'RACE with 10-nucleotide random UMIs. TCRdb re-analysed the 5' RACE reads in MiXCR, keeping a single row per CDR3 protein. The table has roughly 20,000 distinct CDR3 sequences, 6% to 8.5% seen once. This clonotype was detected ten times or more. Its antigen remains unknown. Study findings and constraints: HTLV-1-associated myelopathy ranked highest for TCR clonal expansion and multiple sclerosis lowest, beneath healthy controls.

This chain links TRBV7-9 with TRBJ1-2; D unresolved. This clonotype was sampled from a woman aged 25-40 years with HTLV-1-associated myelopathy (HAM/TSP). Sequencing was performed on CD8+ T cells from blood. The CDR3 region is CASSLITWGNYGYTF. CDR3 nucleotide sequence: TGTGCCAGCAGCTTGATCACATGGGGTAACTATGGCTACACCTTC.